The rows below give T cell receptor beta chains drawn from one sample of a study of cytomegalovirus exposure and HLA in healthy donors. Data came from immunoSEQ multiplex PCR; TCRdb stores just in-frame clones and leaves some out. The data show some 140,000 clones, 73% seen once. Specimen: PBMCs. The origin of the receptors is a woman in her thirties or forties in good health and CMV-seronegative. CDR3s include the opening cysteine and the closing phenylalanine or tryptophan. Fields, in order: CDR3 DNA, CDR3 protein, J gene, D gene, V gene, clone size. A D gene is named only where the DNA matches it firmly. Clone size is shown for a subset of rows, as once, few, many or a class of expanded clone.

CDR3 DNA: TGTGCCAGCATAGCGGGGGGTAGCGGGGAGCTGTTTTTT
CDR3 protein: CASIAGGSGELFF
J gene: TRBJ2-2
D gene: TRBD2
V gene: TRBV11-2
clone size: -

CDR3 DNA: TGTGCCAGCAGCGAGCCACAGGGGAGCACAGATACGCAGTATTTT
CDR3 protein: CASSEPQGSTDTQYF
J gene: TRBJ2-3
D gene: TRBD1
V gene: TRBV5-6
clone size: few

CDR3 DNA: TGTGCCAGCAGTGGGCCAGGAGGCGGGTACTCCTACAATGAGCAGTTCTTC
CDR3 protein: CASSGPGGGYSYNEQFF
J gene: TRBJ2-1
D gene: -
V gene: TRBV6-1
clone size: -

CDR3 DNA: TGTGCCAGCAGCTCGATTCTAGCGGGCCGGCGCACAGATACGCAGTATTTT
CDR3 protein: CASSSILAGRRTDTQYF
J gene: TRBJ2-3
D gene: TRBD2
V gene: TRBV13
clone size: -

CDR3 DNA: TGTGCCAGCAGCTCGACACCCACAAATGAAAAACTGTTTTTT
CDR3 protein: CASSSTPTNEKLFF
J gene: TRBJ1-4
D gene: -
V gene: TRBV5-4
clone size: -

CDR3 DNA: TGTGCCAGCAAAAACGACAGGGGGCGAAGTGGTGAAAAACTGTTTTTT
CDR3 protein: CASKNDRGRSGEKLFF
J gene: TRBJ1-4
D gene: TRBD1
V gene: TRBV28
clone size: -

CDR3 DNA: TGCGCCAGCAGCTTGGGACAGGGCCGTGAAGCTTTCTTT
CDR3 protein: CASSLGQGREAFF
J gene: TRBJ1-1
D gene: TRBD1
V gene: TRBV5-1
clone size: -

CDR3 DNA: TGTGCCAGCAGTATAACTAGCGAGGGAACCACCGGGGAGCTGTTTTTT
CDR3 protein: CASSITSEGTTGELFF
J gene: TRBJ2-2
D gene: TRBD2
V gene: TRBV7-8
clone size: -

CDR3 DNA: TGTGCCAGCAGCTTCGGGACAGGCCCCAATCAGCCCCAGCATTTT
CDR3 protein: CASSFGTGPNQPQHF
J gene: TRBJ1-5
D gene: TRBD1
V gene: TRBV5-6
clone size: few

CDR3 DNA: TGCGCCAGCAGCTCGCCCGGGGACAGGGCCACAGATACGCAGTATTTT
CDR3 protein: CASSSPGDRATDTQYF
J gene: TRBJ2-3
D gene: TRBD1
V gene: TRBV4-3
clone size: -

CDR3 DNA: TGTGCCAGCAGCTTGGCAGGGGGCGCGGGTGGCTACACCTTC
CDR3 protein: CASSLAGGAGGYTF
J gene: TRBJ1-2
D gene: TRBD1
V gene: TRBV5-6
clone size: -

CDR3 DNA: TGTGCCACCAGCAGAGGGGGCAGCACAGATACGCAGTATTTT
CDR3 protein: CATSRGGSTDTQYF
J gene: TRBJ2-3
D gene: -
V gene: TRBV15
clone size: -

CDR3 DNA: TGCGCCAGCAGCCAAAGGACAGGGGCCAAACAAGAGACCCAGTACTTC
CDR3 protein: CASSQRTGAKQETQYF
J gene: TRBJ2-5
D gene: TRBD1
V gene: TRBV5-1
clone size: -

CDR3 DNA: TGTGCCAGCACTCTCGGTAATGAGCAGTTCTTC
CDR3 protein: CASTLGNEQFF
J gene: TRBJ2-1
D gene: -
V gene: TRBV27
clone size: -

CDR3 DNA: TGTGCCAGCAGCTTAGCGGGGACATGGGACGGTGAAGCTTTCTTT
CDR3 protein: CASSLAGTWDGEAFF
J gene: TRBJ1-1
D gene: -
V gene: TRBV11-1
clone size: -

CDR3 DNA: TGTGCCAGCAGTTCCCTACCCGATATAAGGGGGGGGGAGCTGTTTTTT
CDR3 protein: CASSSLPDIRGGELFF
J gene: TRBJ2-2
D gene: -
V gene: TRBV27
clone size: -

CDR3 DNA: TGCGCCAGCAGCCATAGTGCAGGGGACCTCGCAATCTATGGCTACACCTTC
CDR3 protein: CASSHSAGDLAIYGYTF
J gene: TRBJ1-2
D gene: -
V gene: TRBV4-1
clone size: -

CDR3 DNA: TGTGCCAGCAGTCTCCTCGGGACAGATAGCAATCAGCCCCAGCATTTT
CDR3 protein: CASSLLGTDSNQPQHF
J gene: TRBJ1-5
D gene: TRBD1
V gene: TRBV6-6
clone size: -

CDR3 DNA: TGTGCCAGCAGTGACTCTAGCGGGGAGTACTACAATGAGCAGTTCTTC
CDR3 protein: CASSDSSGEYYNEQFF
J gene: TRBJ2-1
D gene: TRBD2
V gene: TRBV2
clone size: -

CDR3 DNA: TGTGCCAGCAGCCCCCGATCGACAGACTATGGCTACACCTTC
CDR3 protein: CASSPRSTDYGYTF
J gene: TRBJ1-2
D gene: -
V gene: TRBV9
clone size: -

CDR3 DNA: TGTGCCAGCAGCTTAGCGCGGGGGGGCGAGATGAACACTGAAGCTTTCTTT
CDR3 protein: CASSLARGGEMNTEAFF
J gene: TRBJ1-1
D gene: -
V gene: TRBV7-8
clone size: -

CDR3 DNA: TGTGCCATCAGTCGCGACACCGACCCGAACTCTGGGGCCAACGTCCTGACTTTC
CDR3 protein: CAISRDTDPNSGANVLTF
J gene: TRBJ2-6
D gene: -
V gene: TRBV10-3
clone size: -

CDR3 DNA: TGTGCCAGCAGTTTCGGGACAGGTAACACTGAAGCTTTCTTT
CDR3 protein: CASSFGTGNTEAFF
J gene: TRBJ1-1
D gene: TRBD1
V gene: TRBV27
clone size: -

CDR3 DNA: TGCAGCGTTGTCAGGGGGCGGGAGACCCAGTACTTC
CDR3 protein: CSVVRGRETQYF
J gene: TRBJ2-5
D gene: TRBD1
V gene: TRBV29-1
clone size: -